What follows is one TCR beta chain and its context. No antigen is known for it. No much larger clonotype is one base removed from it; base qualities were not supplied. The data stem from a study of T cell responses to AZD1222 COVID-19 vaccine (dated by TCRdb to the early 2020s). Turning to the overall study: AZD1222 recipients given second doses at about 4 weeks or at about 12 weeks were pooled, since spike-specific TCR depth and breadth were not found to differ between the two schedules. A total of over 230 trial participants underwent TCR sequencing, of whom some 210 received two doses of AZD1222 and approximately 25 received two doses of the MenACWY control vaccine. Trial participants were enrolled into age subgroups of 18-55, 56-69 and 70-plus years, which contained 148, 28 and 57 TCR-sequenced participants, respectively.

This specimen's time point label, interpreted: baseline before first vaccination. Vaccinee samples came from UK trials COV001 and COV002, including a single-blind randomized controlled phase 2/3 trial of AZD1222 (ChAdOx1 nCoV-19) in healthy adults. For TCRbeta chain sequencing, PBMC samples from trial participants were taken at day 0 and at day 28 after the second dose. For CDR1 and CDR2, the germline V gene lists SGHRS and YFSETQ. V is reduced by 0 bases and J by 3 bases, leaving a spacing of 7 bases between them. The CDR3 contains 14 residues, cysteine and phenylalanine counted. CDR3 DNA is the only sequence kept; it has 42 bases, read in frame from the first base. The CDR3 regions of human TCRbeta chains were analyzed by immunosequencing. The study's processing was this. Repertoire TCRs were checked for matches against a reference library of SARS-CoV-2-specific TCRs that had been generated using the MIRA antigen-specificity platform. Breadth meant the fraction of unique TCRs that were SARS-CoV-2-associated, whereas depth meant the fraction of total T cells that were SARS-CoV-2-associated. Using the MIRA data, each spike-specific TCR was assigned both to the spike region to which the TCR was reactive and to a CD4 or CD8 class. Log10-transformed breadth and depth values were compared by one-way ANOVA with Sidak's multiple comparisons tests. Not all clones reach the TCRdb copy of this immuneACCESS table, which keeps in-frame sequences only. Checked studies attribute under half of the gap to unresolved V genes and leave the rest unexplained. The V and J calls and the clone size are those of that table, but D and trimming were determined from the DNA. A total of tens of thousands of clones appear in this sample, around nine tenths of them only once. The ten largest clones take up roughly 5% of the sample.

Paper-wide results and their limitations: Participants were mostly white British and included more females than males, and it was suggested by the authors that clonal diversity may have been underestimated. In the small 56-69-year group, the increase in depth fell short of significance, most likely because of low power. Because no day 14 peak-response samples were available, the repertoires could be characterized only after the peak T cell response. Conclusions about previously exposed vaccinees were limited because only six AZD1222 recipients were SARS-CoV-2 seropositive at baseline. Nearly half of unique spike-specific TCRs reportedly recognized epitopes outside regions mutated in the B.1.351 and B.1.1.7 variants. A significant rise in spike-specific TCR breadth and depth was observed after two AZD1222 doses relative to day 0 and relative to MenACWY recipients. The whole spike protein was spanned by vaccine-associated CD4 TCRs, and dominant responses were seen in regions 160-218 and 743-854.

The chain couples TRBV5-1 to TRBJ2-1; there is no confident call for the D gene. Sequenced material: peripheral blood, taken on day 0 of AZD1222 vaccination. The TCR was taken from an adult in good health. The nucleotides are TGCGCCAGCAGCTTGGCCGCAGTCTACAATGAGCAGTTCTTC. The translation is CASSLAAVYNEQFF.